This TCR beta chain was identified during a study of cytomegalovirus exposure and HLA in healthy donors. The study's findings and limits: First-cohort TCR clusters were later found to tend to co-occur in the 120 validation repertoires. The listing of 160 or so TCR beta chains classed them as cytomegalovirus-associated.

This clone was observed a single time. Its antigen remains unidentified. The CDR3 consists of 15 residues. Germline assignment: CDR1 SGHVS and CDR2 FNYEAQ. V dropped 3 bases and J dropped 7; count of bases not matched to a gene: 6. Some clones are missing from TCRdb's copy, which holds only in-frame ones; the method was immunoSEQ multiplex PCR. The sample comprises about 150,000 clones, more than 85% of which are singletons, and approximately 0.7% rests with the top ten. Sequencing used PBMCs. The sequence derives from a man between 18 and 35 years old in good health and CMV-seronegative. The chain employs TRBV7-6 and TRBJ2-1; 10 bases line up with TRBD2. CDR3 bases: TGTGCCAGCAGCTTCTCTAGCGGGGGTAGTAATGAGCAGTTCTTC. This encodes CASSFSSGGSNEQFF.